The 30 T cell receptor beta chains in this list originate from one sample, sequenced in a study of blood T cell repertoires in COVID-19. The table came from immunoSEQ multiplex PCR; TCRdb's copy has only in-frame clones and leaves some out. The sample has roughly 150,000 clones, approximately 89% seen once; the top ten hold 25% to 30%. Input material: peripheral blood. Source of these receptors: a human donor in a cohort sampled during active COVID-19.

The gene calls are TRBV5-4 and TRBJ1-2; D perhaps matches TRBD1 (6 bases). The germline V gene encodes CDR1 SGHNT and CDR2 YYREEE (reference sequence). V was trimmed by 1 base and J by 7 bases, leaving 8 bases between them. The CDR3 runs to 12 residues. CDR3 DNA sequence: TGTGCCAGCAGCTTGCCAGGGGTTGGCTACACCTTC. Its translation is CASSLPGVGYTF.

The count of this clone is one. The CDR3 is CASSPGQGNTEAFF. CDR3 DNA: TGTGCCAGCAGTCCAGGACAGGGGAACACTGAAGCTTTCTTT. The chain employs TRBV6-6 and TRBJ1-1; 8 positions match TRBD1. Per the germline V gene, CDR1 is MNHNY and CDR2 is SVGAGI (reference sequence). The CDR3 consists of 14 residues. J gave up 1 base and V 5 bases, and 3 bases lay outside the gene matches.

V gene TRBV7-8 combines with J gene TRBJ2-3; TRBD2 is a possible D gene (6 bases). Trimming removed 2 bases at V and 1 base at J, with 10 bases between. Germline V CDR1 and CDR2: SGHVS, FQNEAQ. The CDR3 extends over 15 amino acids. CDR3 DNA sequence: TGTGCCAGCAGCTTAATGGGGACTGGCACAGATACGCAGTATTTT. It encodes CASSLMGTGTDTQYF.

J is TRBJ1-1 and V is TRBV7-8, with D possibly TRBD1 on 6 matching bases. This CDR3 comprises 15 residues. Germline CDR1 SGHVS, CDR2 FQNEAQ. V lost 5 bases, J lost 1 base, and 14 bases lay in between. This chain's CDR3 is CASSPSTGPNTEAFF. The CDR3 DNA sequence: TGTGCCAGCAGCCCCTCGACAGGTCCGAACACTGAAGCTTTCTTT.

Here the CDR3 DNA reads TGTGCCAGTAGTGGCAGACCGGGACAGGGGGCAACTGAAGCTTTCTTT. Translating gives CASSGRPGQGATEAFF. The chain links TRBV19 to TRBJ1-1; 12 bases are shared with TRBD1. Germline CDR1 reads LNHDA; CDR2 reads SQIVND (reference sequence). The V segment lost 5 bases and the J segment 5 bases; nucleotides outside the gene matches: 9. The CDR3 is made up of 16 amino acids.

This chain uses TRBV6-5 with TRBJ2-7; tentative D call: TRBD2 (7 bases). From germline, CDR1 is MNHEY and CDR2 SVGAGI. V lost 8 bases and J 1 base, leaving 12 bases between the germline ends. The CDR3 length is 13 residues. DNA of the CDR3: TGTGCCAGCCATAGGGGGGGATCCTACGAGCAGTACTTC. Amino acid sequence: CASHRGGSYEQYF.

The CDR3 coding sequence is TGTGCCACGCGGAGTCCCATCGAGCGGGGGGGCCGAGATACGCAGTATTTT. Protein: CATRSPIERGGRDTQYF. This chain uses TRBV15 with TRBJ2-3, with 10 bases fitting TRBD2. CDR3 size: 17 residues. V lost 9 bases, J lost 5 bases, and 17 bases stayed unmatched. Looked up from germline, CDR1 is LNHNV and CDR2 is YYDKDF (reference sequence).

The J gene is TRBJ1-4, the V gene TRBV19; possible D gene TRBD1, 6 bases. This CDR3 region has 17 residues. Trimming pared 6 bases from V and 7 bases from J, leaving 24 bases between. Germline values: CDR1 LNHDA, CDR2 SQIVND (reference sequence). CDR3 sequence (DNA): TGTGCCAGTAGGTCCGGGGACGAAACAGGGAGGGGTGAAAAACTGTTTTTT. Translating gives CASRSGDETGRGEKLFF. The variable domain in full, with the rest retrieved from reference TRBV19 and TRBJ1-4, is DGGITQSPKYLFRKEGQNVTLSCEQNLNHDAMYWYRQDPGQGLRLIYYSQIVNDFQKGDIAEGYSVSREKKESFPLTVTSAQKNPTAFYLCASRSGDETGRGEKLFFGSGTQLSVL.

The genes are TRBV27 and TRBJ1-6; TRBD1 agrees at 9 bases. V dropped 5 bases and J dropped 9; count of bases not matched to a gene: 5. The length of the CDR3 is 14 residues. Germline V gives CDR1 MNHEY, CDR2 SMNVEV (reference sequence). The CDR3 spells CASSPGTGSSPLHF. The CDR3 coding sequence is TGTGCCAGCAGTCCAGGGACAGGGAGTTCACCCCTCCACTTT.

J is TRBJ1-1 and V is TRBV15; D unresolved. Germline V lookup: CDR1 LNHNV, CDR2 YYDKDF (reference sequence). The CDR3 length is 16 residues. V was cut by 5 bases and J by 2 bases, with 18 bases left in between. The CDR3 DNA is TGTGCCACCAGCTTAGAGCCCGAGGCCAGTAACACTGAAGCTTTCTTT. Its translation: CATSLEPEASNTEAFF.

V gene TRBV6-5 combines with J gene TRBJ2-4; 7 bases line up with TRBD2. Germline lookup yields CDR1 MNHEY and CDR2 SVGAGI. The CDR3 runs 16 residues. The V segment lost 2 bases and the J segment 2 bases; nucleotides outside the gene matches: 6. CDR3 DNA: TGTGCCAGCAGTTACGGTGGGGAGGGAACCAAAAACATTCAGTACTTC. This sequence encodes CASSYGGEGTKNIQYF.

V is TRBV7-6 and J is TRBJ2-1; 7 bases are a match to TRBD2. The CDR3 runs 15 residues. V was pared by 4 bases and J by 4 bases, with 7 bases of the junction left unmatched. CDR1 and CDR2 (germline): SGHVS, FNYEAQ. The CDR3 DNA reads as TGTGCCAGCAGCTCCTCCGGGGGGTGGTACAATGAGCAGTTCTTC. Its translation: CASSSSGGWYNEQFF.

DNA of the CDR3: TGTGCCAGCAGCCAAGCTACTTACGACTACAATGAGCAGTTCTTC. The encoded protein is CASSQATYDYNEQFF. The chain has TRBV3-1 (or the pseudogene TRBV3-2) and TRBJ2-1; D gene uncertain. CDR1 LGHDT and CDR2 YNNKEL come from the germline V gene (reference sequence). This CDR3 region has 15 residues. V dropped 1 base and J dropped 3 bases, with 10 bases sitting between them.

The CDR3 bases are TGTGCCAGCAGCTTAGTAGCTCTACCCAGCTCTGGAAACACCATATATTTT. It encodes CASSLVALPSSGNTIYF. The rearrangement uses TRBV7-6 and TRBJ1-3; no firm D call. Trimming took off 1 base at V and 0 bases at J, with 13 bases between the two ends. Germline V gene lookup returns CDR1 SGHVS and CDR2 FNYEAQ. The CDR3 spans 17 residues. The full variable domain, completed using reference TRBV7-6 and TRBJ1-3, is GAGVSQSPRYKVTKRGQDVALRCDPISGHVSLYWYRQALGQGPEFLTYFNYEAQQDKSGLPNDRFSAERPEGSISTLTIQRTEQRDSAMYRCASSLVALPSSGNTIYFGEGSWLTVV.

The chain is built from TRBV7-6 and TRBJ1-3; 7 bases agree with TRBD1. The J segment lost 2 bases and the V segment lost 5 bases, leaving 3 bases of the junction unmatched. Germline CDR1 reads SGHVS; CDR2 reads FNYEAQ. The CDR3 is 14 amino acids. The chain's CDR3 is CASSLQGTGNTIYF. DNA for the CDR3: TGTGCCAGCAGCCTACAGGGGACTGGAAACACCATATATTTT.

The chain recombines TRBV28 with TRBJ1-2; 7 nucleotides match TRBD1. CDR3 length: 19 residues. Germline loops: CDR1 MDHEN, CDR2 SYDVKM. V was clipped by 5 bases and J by 2 bases; unmatched bases: 20. Written as DNA, the CDR3 is TGTGCCAGCAGTCCCTTTAAGGGGTGGGGGACAGTTCCCAACTATGGCTACACCTTC. This translates into CASSPFKGWGTVPNYGYTF.

With respect to this clone: At one boundary the junction diverges from the germline segment, which might be a read error. The chain uses TRBV20-1 and TRBJ1-6; TRBD1 agrees at 7 bases. The CDR3 extends over 11 amino acids. Germline assignment: CDR1 DFQATT and CDR2 SNEGSKA (reference sequence). The CDR3 sequence: CSARDREALHF. In DNA form, the CDR3 reads TGCAGTGCTCGAGACAGGGAAGCCCTCCACTTT.

The genes are TRBV7-2 and TRBJ1-5; no firm D call. Germline V CDR1 and CDR2: SGHTA, FQGNSA. Trimming pared 3 bases from V and 0 bases from J, leaving 9 bases between. The CDR3 has 15 residues. CDR3 region: CASSFNTVSNQPQHF. The CDR3 coding sequence is TGTGCCAGCAGCTTTAATACGGTTAGCAATCAGCCCCAGCATTTT.

This clone showed up just once. The chain is built from TRBV4-1 and TRBJ1-4; a possible D gene is TRBD1 (6 bases). Deletions cut 3 bases from V and 5 bases from J, with 19 bases between. In germline, CDR1 is MGHRA, CDR2 YSYEKL. The CDR3 contains 17 residues. DNA for the CDR3: TGCGCCAGCAGCCATGAATATTCGACAGGAGTAAATGAAAAACTGTTTTTT. Amino acid sequence: CASSHEYSTGVNEKLFF.

J is TRBJ1-4 and V is TRBV5-1, with D perhaps TRBD1 (6 bases). This CDR3 is built from 16 residues. The V gene lost 0 bases and the J gene lost 7 bases, with 16 bases spanning the gap. Germline CDR1 SGHRS, CDR2 YFSETQ. CDR3 sequence reads: CASSLAHQGRSEKLFF. CDR3 DNA: TGCGCCAGCAGCTTGGCCCACCAGGGGCGCAGTGAAAAACTGTTTTTT.

This clone was counted once. The chain is built from TRBV7-2 and TRBJ2-1, with 8 bases fitting TRBD1. V was clipped by 8 bases and J by 9 bases; unmatched bases: 3. Germline CDR1 SGHTA, CDR2 FQGNSA. The CDR3 is made up of 11 amino acids. CDR3: CASWTGFEQFF. Written as DNA, the CDR3 is TGTGCCAGCTGGACAGGGTTTGAGCAGTTCTTC.

This chain joins TRBV6-5 and TRBJ2-5; the match to TRBD1 covers 11 bases. V gave up 2 bases and J gave up 5 bases; unmatched junction bases: 4. Germline CDR1 reads MNHEY; CDR2 reads SVGAGI. The CDR3 length is 15 residues. The CDR3: CASSYLGTGGETQYF. In DNA form, the CDR3 reads TGTGCCAGCAGTTACCTCGGGACAGGGGGGGAGACCCAGTACTTC.

CDR3 bases: TGTGCCAGCAGCTTAGGGTTAGACAAACAAGAGACCCAGTACTTC. It yields the protein CASSLGLDKQETQYF. The genes are TRBV7-8 and TRBJ2-5, with D hard to call. V was clipped by 1 base and J by 2 bases, with 11 bases between them. CDR1 and CDR2 from the germline V gene are SGHVS and FQNEAQ. CDR3 length: 15 residues.

A single count supports this clone. This chain joins TRBV7-2 and TRBJ1-4; maybe TRBD1 (6 bases). The CDR3 is 15 amino acids. V was shortened by 5 bases and J by 0 bases, with 10 bases between the two germline ends. Germline-derived CDR1 and CDR2 are SGHTA and FQGNSA. CDR3 in DNA: TGTGCCAGCAGCGCTACAGGGTCAACTAATGAAAAACTGTTTTTT. This encodes CASSATGSTNEKLFF.

The chain joins TRBV30 to TRBJ1-5; D is possibly TRBD1 (6 bases). The V and J ends lost 0 bases and 2 bases respectively, with 11 bases between them. Germline V gene sequence: CDR1 GTSNPN, CDR2 SVGIG (reference sequence). The CDR3 has 15 residues. The CDR3 sequence: CAWSVQGEGNQPQHF. The CDR3, as DNA: TGTGCCTGGAGTGTACAGGGAGAGGGCAATCAGCCCCAGCATTTT. Full variable domain (outside the CDR3, taken from reference TRBV30 and TRBJ1-5): SQTIHQWPATLVQPVGSPLSLECTVEGTSNPNLYWYRQAAGRGLQLLFYSVGIGQISSEVPQNLSASRPQDRQFILSSKKLLLSDSGFYLCAWSVQGEGNQPQHFGDGTRLSIL.

The chain carries TRBV10-3 and TRBJ1-1; D is uncertain. The CDR3 is 11 amino acids. Trimming cost V 6 bases and J 9 bases, with 11 bases left between them. Germline V gives CDR1 ENHRY, CDR2 SYGVKD. The CDR3 loop reads CAISGNGQAFF. The CDR3 DNA is TGTGCCATCAGCGGGAACGGGCAAGCTTTCTTT.

As regards this clone: At one end the junction does not follow the germline gene, possibly because of a read error. This rearrangement joins TRBV2 to TRBJ1-1; 9 bases are a match to TRBD1. CDR1 is SNHLY, CDR2 FYNNEI, per germline. The CDR3 sequence is 15 residues long. The CDR3 nucleotides are TGTGCCAGCAGGGAAGACAGGGGGATGAACACTGAAGCTTTCTTT. It translates to CASREDRGMNTEAFF.

The J gene is TRBJ1-6, the V gene TRBV30; 8 bases are a match to TRBD1. J lost 9 bases, V lost 0 bases, and 7 bases had no gene match. The CDR3 sequence is 15 residues long. Germline-derived CDR1 and CDR2 are GTSNPN and SVGIG (reference sequence). CDR3 DNA: TGTGCCTGGAGTGTACTTGACAGGGGCCGTTCACCCCTCCACTTT. Its protein product is CAWSVLDRGRSPLHF.

This sequence joins TRBV4-1 and TRBJ2-7, with 10 bases fitting TRBD2. The CDR3 has 13 residues. V lost 4 bases, J lost 5 bases, and 2 bases stayed unmatched. The germline V gene has CDR1 MGHRA and CDR2 YSYEKL. The DNA for the CDR3 is TGCGCCAGCAGCCTAGCGGGGGGCGACGAGCAGTACTTC. Protein: CASSLAGGDEQYF.

The genes are TRBV7-8 and TRBJ1-6, with no clear D. Deletions cut 5 bases from V and 3 bases from J, with 17 bases between. CDR3 length equals 17 residues. The germline gives CDR1 SGHVS, CDR2 FQNEAQ. CDR3 residues: CASSAKERINYNSPLHF. As DNA, the CDR3 is TGTGCCAGCAGCGCGAAAGAGAGAATAAACTATAATTCACCCCTCCACTTT.